This T cell receptor (beta chain) was identified during a study of regulatory and conventional T cells in RAG deficiency. Genomic DNA came from blood conventional CD4+ T cells gated CD25-low CD127-high. The repertoire was sequenced with immunoSEQ multiplex PCR; TCRdb's copy has only in-frame clones and lacks some. Of 21,000 or so clones listed, 85% to 95% are singletons. V dropped 2 bases and J dropped 2; count of bases not matched to a gene: 1. The CDR3 is 14 residues long. The germline V gene has CDR1 SGHRS and CDR2 YFSETQ. This same sample was also taken into another study, of regulatory T cells. As reported in that work: Primers: 52 TRBV forward and 13 TRBJ reverse.

The V gene is TRBV5-1, the J gene TRBJ1-3; 7 nucleotides match TRBD1. The clonotype originates from a human donor in good health. Sample: CD4+ T cells sorted from blood. CDR3 loop: CASSLGTAGNTIYF. CDR3 in DNA: TGCGCCAGCAGCTTAGGGACAGCTGGAAACACCATATATTTT.